The rows below give T cell receptor beta chains drawn from one sample of a study of OX40 agonist ivuxolimab in advanced cancers. TCRdb keeps only in-frame clones here, not all; method: immunoSEQ multiplex PCR. The data contain around 81,000 clones, around 80% of them seen just once; the ten biggest clones take up more than 6%. The sequenced sample was CD4+ or CD8+ T cells sorted from blood, obtained in a trial of the OX40 agonist ivuxolimab. These receptor sequences come from an adult with an advanced solid tumor such as melanoma, head and neck, liver or kidney cancer. The CDR3 runs from the conserved cysteine through the conserved F or W. The D gene is left open where the match is weak. Clone size is not always given. Where it is, it says once, few, many or a class for expanded clones.

abundance,j_gene,v_gene,d_gene,CDR3nt,CDR3aa
-,TRBJ2-5,TRBV25-1,-,TGTGCCAGCAGTGACAAGAGGGAGACCCAGTACTTC,CASSDKRETQYF
-,TRBJ2-4,TRBV28,-,TGTGCCAGCAGTTTCGGGCGGGAAATTGACAAAAACATTCAGTACTTC,CASSFGREIDKNIQYF
-,TRBJ2-1,TRBV2,-,TGTGCCAGCAGGGGGAATGCGGCGGTGGCAGATGAGCAGTTCTTC,CASRGNAAVADEQFF
few,TRBJ2-1,TRBV6-6,-,TGTGCCAGCAGTTACCCCTACGCGGAACAGTTCTTC,CASSYPYAEQFF
-,TRBJ2-1,TRBV6-6,TRBD1,TGTGCCAGCAGAAACGGCCAGGGGGCGCATGAGCAGTTCTTC,CASRNGQGAHEQFF
-,TRBJ2-4,TRBV14,TRBD2,TGTGCCAGCAGCCGCTACGGGACTAGCGGGAGAGCCAAAAACATTCAGTACTTC,CASSRYGTSGRAKNIQYF
-,TRBJ2-6,TRBV7-8,-,TGTGCCAGCAGCTTATCTTACTCTGGGGCCAACGTCCTGACTTTC,CASSLSYSGANVLTF
-,TRBJ2-5,TRBV5-1,TRBD1,TGCGCCAGCAGCTCTCCCGGGACAGGGCAAGAGACCCAGTACTTC,CASSSPGTGQETQYF
-,TRBJ1-6,TRBV15,TRBD1,TGTGCCACCAGCCGGACAGGGGATTCACCCCTCCACTTT,CATSRTGDSPLHF
once,TRBJ2-7,TRBV5-3,-,TGTGCCAGAAGCTTGGCCCCCCGGGTGGGCGGGGCCTACTACGAGCAGTACTTC,CARSLAPRVGGAYYEQYF
-,TRBJ1-2,TRBV28,TRBD1,TGTGCCAGCAGTACGACCGGGACAGGGGATTATGGCTACACCTTC,CASSTTGTGDYGYTF
-,TRBJ1-1,TRBV4-3,-,TGCGCCAGCAGCCAAGATGTCAGGGCGCGGACTGAAGCTTTCTTT,CASSQDVRARTEAFF
-,TRBJ1-5,TRBV19,-,TGTGCCAGTAGTACCCGTGGGAATCAGCCCCAGCATTTT,CASSTRGNQPQHF
once,TRBJ2-7,TRBV7-3,TRBD2,TGTGCCAGCAGCCCAGCGGGAGCTTTGTACGAGCAGTACTTC,CASSPAGALYEQYF
-,TRBJ1-5,TRBV6-5,-,TGTGCCAGCAGTAACTCAGGGGATCAGCCCCAGCATTTT,CASSNSGDQPQHF
-,TRBJ2-1,TRBV29-1,-,TGCAGCGCGGGGTCTCGGGAGCAGTTCTTC,CSAGSREQFF
-,TRBJ2-7,TRBV28,-,TGTGCCAGCAGTCTAGTCTCCTACGAGCAGTACTTC,CASSLVSYEQYF
-,TRBJ1-1,TRBV10-3,-,TGTGCCACCTCGGACAGTTTGAACACTGAAGCTTTCTTT,CATSDSLNTEAFF